What follows are 7 T cell receptor beta chains derived from one specimen sequenced in a study of blood T cell repertoires in COVID-19. Measured with immunoSEQ multiplex PCR; TCRdb has only the in-frame clones, and not every one. The table has 200,000 to 300,000 clones, 82% seen once. Sequencing was carried out using peripheral blood. These receptors originate from a woman in her seventies with acute or convalescent COVID-19.

This clone was counted only a few times. This chain uses TRBV7-6 with TRBJ1-1; tentative D call: TRBD1 (5 bases). V was shortened by 5 bases and J by 1 base, with 14 bases between the two germline ends. This CDR3 is built from 15 residues. Germline assignment: CDR1 SGHVS and CDR2 FNYEAQ. CDR3 region: CASSPAGLQNTEAFF. In DNA form, the CDR3 reads TGTGCCAGCAGCCCAGCGGGACTCCAGAACACTGAAGCTTTCTTT.

CDR3 nucleotides: TGCAGCGTCTCAGGACAGGGGGATGAGCAGTTCTTC. This translates into CSVSGQGDEQFF. J is TRBJ2-1 and V is TRBV29-1; 10 nucleotides align to TRBD1. Germline-derived CDR1 and CDR2 are SQVTM and ANQGSEA. After removal of 6 bases from V and 8 bases from J, the junction contained 4 bases not matched to a gene. CDR3 length: 12 residues.

This sequence joins TRBV5-6 and TRBJ1-4, with 9 bases fitting TRBD1. With 4 bases clipped from V and 7 bases from J, the junction kept 5 bases outside the gene matches. Germline V CDR1 and CDR2: SGHDT, YYEEEE. The length of the CDR3 is 14 residues. CDR3: CASSLTGGIEKLFF. The CDR3 DNA follows: TGTGCCAGCAGCCTGACAGGGGGAATTGAAAAACTGTTTTTT.

This sequence joins TRBV12-3 or TRBV12-4 and TRBJ1-2, with D possibly being TRBD1 (6 bases). CDR3 length: 13 amino acids. With 6 bases removed from V and 4 bases from J, the gap between germline ends came to 12 bases. This chain's CDR3 is CASSKGGPYGYTF. The CDR3 DNA follows: TGTGCCAGCAGCAAAGGGGGACCCTATGGCTACACCTTC.

This chain connects TRBV27 to TRBJ1-1, with TRBD1 as a possible D gene (6 bases). CDR1 is MNHEY, CDR2 SMNVEV, per germline (reference sequence). This CDR3 spans 12 amino acids. Trimming stripped 2 bases from V and 11 bases from J, with 12 bases between. The CDR3 spells CASSLPGERAFF. The CDR3 bases are TGTGCCAGCAGTTTACCAGGGGAGAGGGCTTTCTTT.

V and J are TRBV19 and TRBJ1-5; 7 nucleotides agree with TRBD1. Germline trimming cut 3 bases from V and 0 bases from J; bases unmatched to any gene: 2. This CDR3 is 15 amino acids long. CDR1 is LNHDA, CDR2 SQIVND, per germline (reference sequence). The CDR3 here is CASSIGTVSNQPQHF. In DNA form, the CDR3 reads TGTGCCAGTAGTATTGGGACAGTTAGCAATCAGCCCCAGCATTTT.

This chain links TRBV3-1 (or the pseudogene TRBV3-2) with TRBJ1-2; the D is unclear. Germline assignment: CDR1 LGHDT and CDR2 YNNKEL (reference sequence). The CDR3 spans 16 residues. The V end lost 4 bases, the J end lost 0 bases, and 15 bases lay between the germline ends. In nucleotides, the CDR3 is TGTGCCAGCAGCCCCCAGACGATGGGCGCTAACTATGGCTACACCTTC. This encodes CASSPQTMGANYGYTF.